This T cell receptor beta chain was retrieved from a study of cytotoxic CD8 clonotypes in ibrutinib-treated CLL. TCR beta library input comprised roughly 2 micrograms of genomic DNA from cryopreserved PBMCs. As for this clone: Its antigen remains unknown.

Trimming removed 1 base from V and 0 bases from J, with 3 bases in between. Germline V CDR1 and CDR2: LNHDA, SQIVND (reference sequence). The CDR3 contains 13 residues. The table came from immunoSEQ multiplex PCR; TCRdb's copy has only in-frame clones and leaves some out. The sample consists of around 76,000 clones, over 80% of them appearing once. The study, taken as a whole, reports: The times at which samples were taken varied between sustained-remission and progressing patients. Higher clonality was seen at ibrutinib response and a return toward baseline at progression.

The chain is built from TRBV19 and TRBJ2-5; D not resolved. The specimen was PBMCs, collected after 24 months of ibrutinib treatment. The clonotype was recovered from a human donor with chronic lymphocytic leukemia. CDR3 in amino acids: CASSIGDQETQYF. The CDR3 coding sequence is TGTGCCAGTAGTATAGGGGACCAAGAGACCCAGTACTTC.